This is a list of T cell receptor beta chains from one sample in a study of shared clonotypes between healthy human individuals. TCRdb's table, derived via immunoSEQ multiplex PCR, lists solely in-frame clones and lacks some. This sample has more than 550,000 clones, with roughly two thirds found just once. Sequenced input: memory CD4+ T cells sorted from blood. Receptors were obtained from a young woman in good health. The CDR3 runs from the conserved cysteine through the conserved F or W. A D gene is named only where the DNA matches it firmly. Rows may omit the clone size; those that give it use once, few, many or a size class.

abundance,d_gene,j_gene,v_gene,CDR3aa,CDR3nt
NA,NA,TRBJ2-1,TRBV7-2,CASSGNRASYNEQFF,TGTGCCAGCAGCGGAAACCGGGCTTCCTACAATGAGCAGTTCTTC
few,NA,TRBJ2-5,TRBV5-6,CASSLVSSSKSTQYF,TGTGCCAGCAGCTTGGTGTCTAGTTCCAAGAGTACCCAGTACTTC
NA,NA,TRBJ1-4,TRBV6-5,CASSRDLATNEKLFF,TGTGCCAGCAGTCGGGACCTCGCAACTAATGAAAAACTGTTTTTT
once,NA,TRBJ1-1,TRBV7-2,CASSQLVNTEAFF,TGTGCCAGCAGCCAGTTGGTGAACACTGAAGCTTTCTTT
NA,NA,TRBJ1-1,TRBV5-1,CASRAGPMNTEAFF,TGCGCCAGCCGGGCAGGGCCCATGAACACTGAAGCTTTCTTT
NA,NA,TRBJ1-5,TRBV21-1,CASSDFGRQPQHF,TGTGCCAGCAGCGATTTCGGTCGACAGCCCCAGCATTTT
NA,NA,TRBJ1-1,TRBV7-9,CASSVQGMNTEAFF,TGTGCCAGCAGCGTACAGGGCATGAACACTGAAGCTTTCTTT
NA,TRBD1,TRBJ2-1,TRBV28,CASSFDRGFGNEQFF,TGTGCCAGCAGTTTTGACAGGGGGTTTGGGAATGAGCAGTTCTTC
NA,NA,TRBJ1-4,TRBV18,CASSPGYVQEKLFF,TGTGCCAGCTCACCAGGATATGTCCAGGAAAAACTGTTTTTT
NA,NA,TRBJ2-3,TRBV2,CASRRSGTRTDTQYF,TGTGCCAGCAGACGGAGCGGGACAAGAACAGATACGCAGTATTTT
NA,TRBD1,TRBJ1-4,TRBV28,CASNPGGGTEDSNEKLFF,TGTGCCAGCAATCCCGGGGGGGGGACAGAGGACAGTAATGAAAAACTGTTTTTT
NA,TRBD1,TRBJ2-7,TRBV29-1,CSVPGQGTYEQYF,TGCAGCGTCCCGGGACAGGGAACTTACGAGCAGTACTTC
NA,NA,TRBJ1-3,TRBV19,CASSGRQAGNTIYF,TGTGCCAGTAGTGGCCGACAGGCTGGAAACACCATATATTTT
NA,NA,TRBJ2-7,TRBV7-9,CASSPGLDYEQYF,TGTGCCAGCAGCCCGGGACTGGACTACGAGCAGTACTTC
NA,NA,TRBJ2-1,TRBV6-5,CASSLGGPYNEQFF,TGTGCCAGCAGCTTAGGGGGGCCGTACAATGAGCAGTTCTTC
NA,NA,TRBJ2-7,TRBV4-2,CASSQGSSSSYEQYF,TGTGCCAGCAGCCAAGGTTCCAGCTCCTCCTACGAGCAGTACTTC
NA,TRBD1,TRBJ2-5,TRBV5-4,CATTGVGGAETQYF,TGTGCCACTACAGGGGTAGGGGGCGCGGAGACCCAGTACTTC
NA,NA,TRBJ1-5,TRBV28,CASNHRAGDQPQHF,TGTGCCAGCAATCACAGGGCTGGCGATCAGCCCCAGCATTTT
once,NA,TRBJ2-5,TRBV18,CASSEETQYF,TGTGCCAGCTCAGAAGAGACCCAGTACTTC
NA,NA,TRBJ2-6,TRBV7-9,CASSFYQGFSGANVLTF,TGTGCCAGCAGCTTCTATCAGGGGTTCTCTGGGGCCAACGTCCTGACTTTC
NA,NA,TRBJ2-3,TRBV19,CASSIRGFSTDTQYF,TGTGCCAGTAGTATCAGGGGATTTAGCACAGATACGCAGTATTTT
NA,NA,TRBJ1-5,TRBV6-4,CASSFPAQHF,TGTGCCAGCAGTTTCCCAGCCCAGCATTTT
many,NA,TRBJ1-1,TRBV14,CASSSPGGAAETEAFF,TGTGCCAGCAGCTCCCCCGGGGGGGCGGCGGAGACTGAAGCTTTCTTT
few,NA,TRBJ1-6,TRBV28,CASNPRDGSPLHF,TGTGCCAGCAACCCCAGGGATGGTTCACCCCTCCACTTT
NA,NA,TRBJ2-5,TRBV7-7,CASSLGLAQETQYF,TGTGCCAGCAGCCTTGGTCTAGCACAAGAGACCCAGTACTTC
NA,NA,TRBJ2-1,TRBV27,CASSRYNEQFF,TGTGCCAGCAGCAGGTACAATGAGCAGTTCTTC
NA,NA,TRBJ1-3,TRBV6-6,CASRATAAGNTIYF,TGTGCCAGCAGAGCGACAGCCGCTGGAAACACCATATATTTT
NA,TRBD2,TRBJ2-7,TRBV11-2,CASSLGLAGVREQYF,TGTGCCAGCTCTTTGGGACTAGCGGGAGTTCGCGAGCAGTACTTC
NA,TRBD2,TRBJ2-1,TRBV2,CASGLAGVGEQFF,TGTGCCAGCGGGCTAGCGGGAGTTGGTGAGCAGTTCTTC
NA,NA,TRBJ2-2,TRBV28,CAIAGTSNTGELFF,TGTGCCATCGCCGGGACTTCGAACACCGGGGAGCTGTTTTTT
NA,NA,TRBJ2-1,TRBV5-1,CASSLVRTTSSEQFF,TGCGCCAGCAGCTTGGTGAGGACTACCTCCAGTGAGCAGTTCTTC
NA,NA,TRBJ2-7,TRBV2,CASRGDSHEQYF,TGTGCCAGCAGAGGGGATAGCCACGAGCAGTACTTC
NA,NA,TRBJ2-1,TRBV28,CASSLLRTSNKVF,TGTGCCAGCAGTTTATTAAGGACATCCAATAAGGTCTTC
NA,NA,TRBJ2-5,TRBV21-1,CASSKEWTAEETQYF,TGTGCCAGCAGCAAAGAGTGGACAGCCGAGGAGACCCAGTACTTC
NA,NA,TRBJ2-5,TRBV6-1,CASSLLGKETQYF,TGTGCCAGCTCGTTACTAGGAAAAGAGACCCAGTACTTC
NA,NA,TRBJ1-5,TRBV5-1,CASRSYPGSNQPQHF,TGCGCCAGCAGGTCATATCCCGGCAGCAATCAGCCCCAGCATTTT
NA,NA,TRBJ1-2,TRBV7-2,CASSLSGYGYTF,TGTGCCAGCAGCTTATCCGGCTATGGCTACACCTTC
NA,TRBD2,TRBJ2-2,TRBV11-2,CASSLLAANTGELFF,TGTGCCAGCAGCTTACTAGCGGCGAACACCGGGGAGCTGTTTTTT
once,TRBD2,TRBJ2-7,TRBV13,CASSFGGGSSYEQYF,TGTGCCAGCAGCTTTGGCGGCGGGAGCTCCTACGAGCAGTACTTC
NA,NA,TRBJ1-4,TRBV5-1,CASRTGTGNEKLFF,TGCGCCAGCAGGACCGGGACGGGAAATGAAAAACTGTTTTTT
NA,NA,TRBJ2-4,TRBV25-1,CASSERSGPTNIQYF,TGTGCCAGCAGTGAGCGATCCGGGCCAACCAACATTCAGTACTTC
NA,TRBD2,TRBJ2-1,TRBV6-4,CASSATSGGIYNEQFF,TGTGCCAGCAGCGCGACTAGCGGGGGGATTTACAATGAGCAGTTCTTC
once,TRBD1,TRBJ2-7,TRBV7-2,CASSLGQGPYGEQYF,TGTGCCAGCAGCTTGGGACAGGGCCCCTACGGCGAGCAGTACTTC
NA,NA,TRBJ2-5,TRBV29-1,CSVGGGETQYF,TGCAGCGTTGGGGGCGGGGAGACCCAGTACTTC
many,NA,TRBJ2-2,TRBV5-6,CASSLSQDAFTGELFF,TGTGCCAGCAGCTTGAGTCAGGACGCTTTCACCGGGGAGCTGTTTTTT
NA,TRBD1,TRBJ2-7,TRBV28,CASSPQTGVYEQYF,TGTGCCAGCAGTCCGCAGACAGGGGTCTACGAGCAGTACTTC
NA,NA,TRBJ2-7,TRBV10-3,CAISESNLGADEQYF,TGTGCCATCAGTGAGTCGAATTTGGGGGCGGACGAGCAGTACTTC
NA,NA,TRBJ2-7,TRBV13,CASSSLRGPYEQYF,TGTGCCAGCAGCTCCCTCAGGGGCCCCTACGAGCAGTACTTC
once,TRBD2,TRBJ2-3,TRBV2,CASRPSGRASDTQYF,TGTGCCAGCAGACCTAGCGGGAGGGCCTCCGATACGCAGTATTTT
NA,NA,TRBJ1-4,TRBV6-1,CASSEGWSARELFF,TGTGCCAGCAGTGAAGGGTGGTCCGCGCGGGAACTGTTTTTT
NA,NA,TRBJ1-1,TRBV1,CTSSQEAETEAFF,TGCACCAGCAGCCAAGAAGCGGAAACTGAAGCTTTCTTT
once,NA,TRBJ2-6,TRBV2,CASSGMSGAGANVLTF,TGTGCCAGCAGTGGGATGTCGGGAGCGGGGGCCAACGTCCTGACTTTC
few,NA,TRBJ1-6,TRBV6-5,CASSPGRPNSPLHF,TGTGCCAGCAGTCCGGGACGGCCAAATTCACCCCTCCACTTT
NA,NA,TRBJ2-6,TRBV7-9,CASSLGTGPSSGANVLTF,TGTGCCAGCAGCTTAGGCACAGGGCCTAGCTCTGGGGCCAACGTCCTGACTTTC
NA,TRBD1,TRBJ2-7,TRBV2,CASQGDRGYHEQYF,TGTGCCAGCCAGGGGGACAGGGGTTACCACGAGCAGTACTTC
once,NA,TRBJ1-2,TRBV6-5,CASSYVGINRNYGYTF,TGTGCCAGCAGTTACGTAGGGATCAACCGGAACTATGGCTACACCTTC
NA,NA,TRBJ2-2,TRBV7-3,CASSLFPPGELFF,TGTGCCAGCAGCTTATTTCCCCCCGGGGAGCTGTTTTTT
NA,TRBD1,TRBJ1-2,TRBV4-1,CASSQDFLFQGANYGYTF,TGCGCCAGCAGCCAAGATTTTCTGTTCCAGGGGGCTAACTATGGCTACACCTTC